This T cell receptor (beta chain) was recovered during a study of blood T cell repertoires in COVID-19. Germline trimming cut 6 bases from V and 0 bases from J; bases unmatched to any gene: 4. Looked up from germline, CDR1 is LNHDA and CDR2 is SQIVND (reference sequence). The CDR3 sequence is 15 residues long. This table comes from immunoSEQ multiplex PCR, and its TCRdb copy is limited to in-frame clones, with some not included. The sample records 300,000 to 400,000 clones, around 87% being singletons. The clonotype comes from a woman aged 50 to 60 with active or convalescent COVID-19. Sequencing was performed on peripheral blood. V gene TRBV19 combines with J gene TRBJ2-1; 8 bases map to TRBD2. The CDR3 nucleotides read TGTGCCAGTAGACGGGGGGGGACCTCCTACAATGAGCAGTTCTTC. Amino acids: CASRRGGTSYNEQFF. The full variable domain, completed using reference TRBV19 and TRBJ2-1, is DGGITQSPKYLFRKEGQNVTLSCEQNLNHDAMYWYRQDPGQGLRLIYYSQIVNDFQKGDIAEGYSVSREKKESFPLTVTSAQKNPTAFYLCASRRGGTSYNEQFFGPGTRLTVL.